The rows below give T cell receptor beta chains drawn from one sample of a study of Ad26.COV2.S vaccination and SARS-CoV-2 variants. Data came from immunoSEQ multiplex PCR; TCRdb stores just in-frame clones and leaves some out. The table has about 350,000 clones, about 90% seen once. Sequenced here: peripheral blood, sampled after recovery from COVID-19. The receptors stem from a human donor who had recovered from COVID-19. Each CDR3 is given with its conserved first and last residue. A D gene is named only where the DNA matches it firmly. Size tells how often a clone was seen (once, few, many) or the class of an expanded clone, and some rows leave it out.

>TRBJ1-1|-|TRBV19|-
TGTGCCAGTAGTATAGACAGGGGCACTGAAGCTTTCTTT
CASSIDRGTEAFF
>TRBJ2-3|-|TRBV3-1/TRBV3-2|-
TGTGCCAGCAGCCCCGAGAGGAATCCTAGAATGGATACGCAGTATTTT
CASSPERNPRMDTQYF
>TRBJ1-3|-|TRBV12-5|-
TGTGCTAGTGGTTTGCCTCACAGCGGCTCTGGAAACACCATATATTTT
CASGLPHSGSGNTIYF
>TRBJ2-3|-|TRBV4-1|-
TGCGCCAGCAGCCAAGGTCCGGGACGCACAGATACGCAGTATTTT
CASSQGPGRTDTQYF
>TRBJ2-5|-|TRBV19|-
TGTGCCAGTAGTCGGGGCTGGTTGGAGACCCAGTACTTC
CASSRGWLETQYF
>TRBJ2-1|-|TRBV4-2|-
TGTGCCAGCTGCTCAAACCAGGGCGGCCATGAGCAGTTCTTC
CASCSNQGGHEQFF
>TRBJ2-4|-|TRBV13|-
TGTGCCAGCAGCAAGGACAGCGAGAACATTCAGTACTTC
CASSKDSENIQYF
>TRBJ2-6|-|TRBV19|-
TGTGCCAGTAGTTTTACACCTGGGGCCAACGTCCTGACTTTC
CASSFTPGANVLTF
>TRBJ2-5|-|TRBV15|-
TGTGCCACCAGCGTCCGGAAAGAGACCCAGTACTTC
CATSVRKETQYF
>TRBJ1-1|-|TRBV4-1|once
TGCGCCAGCAGCCAAGTTATGGAGGGGAACACTGAAGCTTTCTTT
CASSQVMEGNTEAFF
>TRBJ1-3|-|TRBV7-6|-
TGTGCCAGCAGCCCCCTTGCGGGTGGTGGAAGGACTGGAAACACCATATATTTT
CASSPLAGGGRTGNTIYF
>TRBJ1-5|-|TRBV2|few
TGTGCCAGCAGTGAGCGGAGTACTAGCAATCAGCCCCAGCATTTT
CASSERSTSNQPQHF
>TRBJ2-2|TRBD2|TRBV28|-
TGTGCCAGCAGTGTTCCATCTGGACTAGTGGTCGGGGAGCTGTTTTTT
CASSVPSGLVVGELFF
>TRBJ2-3|-|TRBV9|-
TGTGCCAGCAGTCCCCGACGGGGGTATTCAGATACGCAGTATTTT
CASSPRRGYSDTQYF
>TRBJ1-5|-|TRBV6-1|-
TGTGCCAGCAGTGAAAGTGGCAATCAGCCCCAGCATTTT
CASSESGNQPQHF
>TRBJ2-1|TRBD1|TRBV19|-
TGTGCCAGTAGTATAGGGGACAGGGTAGGGAGTTACAATGAGCAGTTCTTC
CASSIGDRVGSYNEQFF
>TRBJ2-3|-|TRBV14|-
TGTGCCAGCAGCCAAGACCCGTGGGTTGTCGGTGGCACAGATACGCAGTATTTT
CASSQDPWVVGGTDTQYF
>TRBJ1-1|-|TRBV6-5|-
TGTGCCAGCAGCAATGGGGGGGACACTGAAGCTTTCTTT
CASSNGGDTEAFF
>TRBJ1-5|-|TRBV18|-
TGTGCCAGCTCCGCCCAAGCGGGTGGGAGCAATCAGCCCCAGCATTTT
CASSAQAGGSNQPQHF
>TRBJ2-7|-|TRBV5-8|once
TGTGCCAGCAGCCCCTGGGGGACTGGACCCTACGAGCAGTACTTC
CASSPWGTGPYEQYF
>TRBJ2-5|TRBD1|TRBV19|-
TGTGCCAGTACCCCGGGGACAGGTCGGAGAGAGACCCAGTACTTC
CASTPGTGRRETQYF
>TRBJ2-6|-|TRBV19|once
TGTGCCAGTAACCGGGCAGGGGTCTCTGGGGCCAACGTCCTGACTTTC
CASNRAGVSGANVLTF
>TRBJ1-1|TRBD1|TRBV6-6|once
TGTGCCAGCATCTGGACAGGGGCTAGGGCTTTCTTT
CASIWTGARAFF
>TRBJ2-1|-|TRBV12-3/TRBV12-4|-
TGTGCCAGCAGTTTAGCCCAGCGTGAGCAGTTCTTC
CASSLAQREQFF
>TRBJ2-2|TRBD1|TRBV7-2|once
TGTGCCAGCAGCCCGACAGGGGGCGCGAACACCGGGGAGCTGTTTTTT
CASSPTGGANTGELFF
>TRBJ1-5|-|TRBV4-3|-
TGCGCCAGCAGCCAAGATTTTGGTTACCCCCAGCATTTT
CASSQDFGYPQHF
>TRBJ2-2|-|TRBV2|-
TGTGCCAGCCTACCACTCAACAGGGTCGGCACCGGGGAGCTGTTTTTT
CASLPLNRVGTGELFF
>TRBJ2-1|-|TRBV7-2|-
TGTGCCAGCAGCTTACACAGGGACAATGAGCAGTTCTTC
CASSLHRDNEQFF
>TRBJ2-1|TRBD2|TRBV5-1|-
TGCGCCAGCAGCGGGGGGGTGAACTCCTACAATGAGCAGTTCTTC
CASSGGVNSYNEQFF
>TRBJ2-3|-|TRBV27|-
TGTGCCAGCAGTTTATCCTATCGGGGGACTAGCACAGATACGCAGTATTTT
CASSLSYRGTSTDTQYF
>TRBJ1-1|-|TRBV7-8|-
TGTGCCAGCAGCTTAAAGAACACTGAAGCTTTCTTT
CASSLKNTEAFF
>TRBJ1-4|TRBD1|TRBV9|-
TGTGCCAGCAGCGTAGACCCGGGACAGGGATTAAGGGAAAAACTGTTTTTT
CASSVDPGQGLREKLFF
>TRBJ1-2|-|TRBV6-1|-
TGTGCCAGCAGTGAAAGAAACTATGGCTACACCTTC
CASSERNYGYTF
>TRBJ2-1|-|TRBV25-1|once
TGTGCCAGCAGTGAATCCGGTTACCCCAGAAAAAATGAGCAGTTCTTC
CASSESGYPRKNEQFF
>TRBJ2-7|TRBD2|TRBV19|-
TGTGCCAGTAGTGACTCCGGGACTAGCGGGGGGGACGAGCAGTACTTC
CASSDSGTSGGDEQYF
>TRBJ2-2|TRBD1|TRBV3-1/TRBV3-2|-
TGTGCCAGCAGCCAAGAATTACAGGGGTCCGGGGAGCTGTTTTTT
CASSQELQGSGELFF
>TRBJ2-7|-|TRBV18|-
TGTGCCAGCTCACCGGTATCCACTCAAGGGAGCTCCTACGAGCAGTACTTC
CASSPVSTQGSSYEQYF
>TRBJ2-5|-|TRBV5-4|-
TGTGCCAGCGGGAAGGGGCGAGAGACCCAGTACTTC
CASGKGRETQYF
>TRBJ1-3|-|TRBV5-6|-
TGTGCCAGCAGCCTCGAGGGGGATACTTACTCTGGAAACACCATATATTTT
CASSLEGDTYSGNTIYF
>TRBJ1-1|-|TRBV27|-
TGTGCCAGCAGTTTAAGGTCCCGCAGGGCTTTGACTGAAGCTTTCTTT
CASSLRSRRALTEAFF